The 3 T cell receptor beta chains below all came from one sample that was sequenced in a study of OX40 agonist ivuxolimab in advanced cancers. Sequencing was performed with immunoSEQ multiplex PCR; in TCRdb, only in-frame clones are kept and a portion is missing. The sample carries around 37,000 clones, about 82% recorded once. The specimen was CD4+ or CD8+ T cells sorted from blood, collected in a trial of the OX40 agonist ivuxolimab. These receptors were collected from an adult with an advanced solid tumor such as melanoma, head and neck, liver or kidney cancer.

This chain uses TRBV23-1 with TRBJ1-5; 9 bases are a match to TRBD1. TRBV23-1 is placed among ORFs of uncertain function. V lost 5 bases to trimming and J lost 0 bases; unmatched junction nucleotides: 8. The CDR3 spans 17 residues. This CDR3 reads CASSSSTGGNSNQPQHF. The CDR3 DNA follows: TGCGCCAGCAGTAGCTCTACAGGGGGCAATAGCAATCAGCCCCAGCATTTT.

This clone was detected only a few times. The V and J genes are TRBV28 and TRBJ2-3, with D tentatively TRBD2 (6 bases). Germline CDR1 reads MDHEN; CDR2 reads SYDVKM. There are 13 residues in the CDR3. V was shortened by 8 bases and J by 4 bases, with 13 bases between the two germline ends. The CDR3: CASGGGRADTQYF. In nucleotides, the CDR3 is TGTGCCAGCGGGGGAGGACGGGCAGATACGCAGTATTTT. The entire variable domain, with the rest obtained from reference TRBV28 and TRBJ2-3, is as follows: DVKVTQSSRYLVKRTGEKVFLECVQDMDHENMFWYRQDPGLGLRLIYFSYDVKMKEKGDIPEGYSVSREKKERFSLILESASTNQTSMYLCASGGGRADTQYFGPGTRLTVL.

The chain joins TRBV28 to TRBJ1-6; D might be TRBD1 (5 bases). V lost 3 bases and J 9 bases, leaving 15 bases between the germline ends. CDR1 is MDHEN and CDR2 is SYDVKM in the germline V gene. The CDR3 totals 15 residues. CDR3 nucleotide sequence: TGTGCCAGCAGTTTTGAAAGGACAATGCTTTCACCCCTCCACTTT. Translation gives CASSFERTMLSPLHF.